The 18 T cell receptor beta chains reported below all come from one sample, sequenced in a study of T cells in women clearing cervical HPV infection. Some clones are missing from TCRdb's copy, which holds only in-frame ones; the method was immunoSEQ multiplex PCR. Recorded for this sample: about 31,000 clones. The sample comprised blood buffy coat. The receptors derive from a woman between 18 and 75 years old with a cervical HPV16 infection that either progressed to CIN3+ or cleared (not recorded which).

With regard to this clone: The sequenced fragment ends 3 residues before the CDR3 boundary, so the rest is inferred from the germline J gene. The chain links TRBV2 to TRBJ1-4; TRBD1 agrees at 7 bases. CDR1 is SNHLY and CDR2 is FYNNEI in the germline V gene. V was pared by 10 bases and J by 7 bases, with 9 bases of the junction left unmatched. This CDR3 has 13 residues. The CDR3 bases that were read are TGTGCCACCGCGACAGGGTTAAGTGAAAAA. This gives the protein CATATGLSEK. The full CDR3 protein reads CATATGLSEKLFF.

The CDR3 here is CAWSGQGNQPQYF. Incomplete CDR3 DNA: TGTGCCTGGAGTGGACAGGGCAATCAGCCG. V is TRBV30 and J is TRBJ2-3; 7 bases are a match to TRBD1. The read is 3 residues too short to cover the CDR3 end, so that end is filled in from the germline J gene. CDR3 length: 13 residues. Germline V lookup: CDR1 GTSNPN, CDR2 SVGIG (reference sequence).

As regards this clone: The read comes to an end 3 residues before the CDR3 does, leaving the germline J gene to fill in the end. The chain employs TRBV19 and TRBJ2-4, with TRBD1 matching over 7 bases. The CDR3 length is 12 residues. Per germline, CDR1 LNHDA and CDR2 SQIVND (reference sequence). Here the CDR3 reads CASSHRTGGQYF. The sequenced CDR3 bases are TGTGCCAGTTCTCATCGGACAGGTGGT. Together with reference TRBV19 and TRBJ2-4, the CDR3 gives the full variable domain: DGGITQSPKYLFRKEGQNVTLSCEQNLNHDAMYWYRQDPGQGLRLIYYSQIVNDFQKGDIAEGYSVSREKKESFPLTVTSAQKNPTAFYLCASSHRTGGQYFGAGTRLSVL.

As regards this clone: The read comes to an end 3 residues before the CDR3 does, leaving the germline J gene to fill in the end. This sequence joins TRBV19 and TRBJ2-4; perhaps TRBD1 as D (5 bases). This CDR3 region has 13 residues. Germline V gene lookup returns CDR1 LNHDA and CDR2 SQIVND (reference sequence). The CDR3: CASRDTANYGQYF. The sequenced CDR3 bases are TGTGCCAGTAGGGACACAGCTAACTATGGT.

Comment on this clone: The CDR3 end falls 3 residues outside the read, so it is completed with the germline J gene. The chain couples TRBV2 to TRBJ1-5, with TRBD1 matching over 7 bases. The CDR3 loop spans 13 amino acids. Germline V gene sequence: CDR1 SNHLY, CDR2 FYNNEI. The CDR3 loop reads CASGRGGREPQHF. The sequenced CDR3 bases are TGTGCCAGCGGACGAGGGGGCCGCGAACCC.

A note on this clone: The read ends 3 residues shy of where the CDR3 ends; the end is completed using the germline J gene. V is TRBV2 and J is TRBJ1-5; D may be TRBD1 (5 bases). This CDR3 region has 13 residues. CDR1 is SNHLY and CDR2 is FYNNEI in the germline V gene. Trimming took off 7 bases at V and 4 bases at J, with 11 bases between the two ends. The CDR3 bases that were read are TGTGCCAGCACTGCACAGGAAAATCAGCCC. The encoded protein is CASTAQENQP. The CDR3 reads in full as CASTAQENQPQHF.

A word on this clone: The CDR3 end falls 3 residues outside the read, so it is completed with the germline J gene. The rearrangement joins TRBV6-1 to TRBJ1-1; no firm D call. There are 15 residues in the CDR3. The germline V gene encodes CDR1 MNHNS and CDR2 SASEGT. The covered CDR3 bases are TGTGCCAGCAGTGAAAGTGGAGACTCATTTTATTTA. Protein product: CASSESGDSFYL. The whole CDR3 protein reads CASSESGDSFYLAFF.

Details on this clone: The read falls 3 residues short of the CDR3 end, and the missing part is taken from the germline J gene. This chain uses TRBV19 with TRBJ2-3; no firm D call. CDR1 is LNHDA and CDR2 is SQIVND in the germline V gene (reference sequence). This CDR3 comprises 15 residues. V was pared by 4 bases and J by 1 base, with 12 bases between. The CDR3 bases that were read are TGTGCCAGTAGTAAAACGGGTCTACGCACAGATACG. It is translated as CASSKTGLRTDT. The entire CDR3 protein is CASSKTGLRTDTQYF.

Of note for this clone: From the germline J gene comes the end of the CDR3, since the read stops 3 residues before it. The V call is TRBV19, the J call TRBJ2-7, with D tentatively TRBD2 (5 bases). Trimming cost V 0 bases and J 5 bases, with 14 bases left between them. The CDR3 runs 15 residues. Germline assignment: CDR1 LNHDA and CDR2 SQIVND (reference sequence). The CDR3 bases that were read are TGTGCCAGTAGTATAGATGGCCGGGGAGTAGACGAG. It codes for CASSIDGRGVDE. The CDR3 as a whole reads CASSIDGRGVDEQYF. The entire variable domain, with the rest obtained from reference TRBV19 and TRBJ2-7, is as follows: DGGITQSPKYLFRKEGQNVTLSCEQNLNHDAMYWYRQDPGQGLRLIYYSQIVNDFQKGDIAEGYSVSREKKESFPLTVTSAQKNPTAFYLCASSIDGRGVDEQYFGPGTRLTVT.

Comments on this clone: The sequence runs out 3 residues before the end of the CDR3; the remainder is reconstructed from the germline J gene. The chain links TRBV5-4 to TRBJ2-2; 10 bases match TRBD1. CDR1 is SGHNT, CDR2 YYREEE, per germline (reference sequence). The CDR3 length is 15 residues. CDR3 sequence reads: CASSSWGTGVEKLFF. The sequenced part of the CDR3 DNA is TGTGCCAGCAGCTCATGGGGGACAGGGGTAGAAAAG. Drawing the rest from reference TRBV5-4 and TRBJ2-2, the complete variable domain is ETGVTQSPTHLIKTRGQQVTLRCSSQSGHNTVSWYQQALGQGPQFIFQYYREEENGRGNFPPRFSGLQFPNYSSELNVNALELDDSALYLCASSSWGTGVEKLFFGEGSRLTVL.

Incomplete CDR3 DNA: TGTGCCAGCAGCTCTCGACAGGCCCCGGATACG. Its translation is CASSSRQAPDT. The whole CDR3 is CASSSRQAPDTQYF. V gene TRBV11-1 combines with J gene TRBJ2-3; TRBD1 might be the D (6 bases). The read finishes 3 residues shy of the CDR3 end, and the germline J gene is used to complete it. Looked up from germline, CDR1 is SGHAT and CDR2 is FQDESV (reference sequence). This CDR3 is built from 14 residues. V shed 4 bases and J shed 6 bases, with 14 bases lying between them.

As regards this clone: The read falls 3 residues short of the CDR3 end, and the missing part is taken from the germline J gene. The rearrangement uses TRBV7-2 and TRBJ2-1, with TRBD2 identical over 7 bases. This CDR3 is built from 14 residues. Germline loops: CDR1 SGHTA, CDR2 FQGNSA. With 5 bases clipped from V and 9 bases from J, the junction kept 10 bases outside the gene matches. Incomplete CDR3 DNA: TGTGCCAGCAGCCCCGGACTAGAAAGGGTTGAG. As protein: CASSPGLERVE. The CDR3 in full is CASSPGLERVEQFF.

The CDR3 spells CASSLVLGANSPLFF. The sequenced part of the CDR3 DNA is TGTGCCAGCAGCTTAGTGCTGGGGGCGAATTCACCG. The chain is built from TRBV7-9 and TRBJ2-2; D possibly corresponds to TRBD1 (6 bases). The read stops 3 residues short of the end of the CDR3; the missing end is completed from the germline J gene. Germline V gene data show CDR1 as SEHNR and CDR2 as FQNEAQ (reference sequence). The CDR3 runs to 15 residues.

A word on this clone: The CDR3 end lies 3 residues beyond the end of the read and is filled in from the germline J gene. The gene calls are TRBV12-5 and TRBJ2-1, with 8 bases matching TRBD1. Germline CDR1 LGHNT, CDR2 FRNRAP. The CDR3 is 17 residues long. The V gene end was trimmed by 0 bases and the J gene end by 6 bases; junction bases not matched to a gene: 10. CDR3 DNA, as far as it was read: TGTGCTAGTGGTTTGGTACGGCCCAGGGGGCTACTCAATGAG. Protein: CASGLVRPRGLLNE. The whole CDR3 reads CASGLVRPRGLLNEQFF.

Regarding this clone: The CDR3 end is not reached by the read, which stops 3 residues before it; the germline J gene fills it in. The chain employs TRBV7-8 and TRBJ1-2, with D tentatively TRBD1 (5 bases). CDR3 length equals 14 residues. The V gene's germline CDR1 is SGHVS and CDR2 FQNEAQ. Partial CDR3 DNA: TGTGCCAGCAGCCCAGGGTCCTGGGGGGAGACC. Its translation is CASSPGSWGET. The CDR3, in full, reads CASSPGSWGETYTF. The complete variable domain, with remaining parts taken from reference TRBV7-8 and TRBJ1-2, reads GAGVSQSPRYKVAKRGQDVALRCDPISGHVSLFWYQQALGQGPEFLTYFQNEAQLDKSGLPSDRFFAERPEGSVSTLKIQRTQQEDSAVYLCASSPGSWGETYTFGSGTRLTVV.

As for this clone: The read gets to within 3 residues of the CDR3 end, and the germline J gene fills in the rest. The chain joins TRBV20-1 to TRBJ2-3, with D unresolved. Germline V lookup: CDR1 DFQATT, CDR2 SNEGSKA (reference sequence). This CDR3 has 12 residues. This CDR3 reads CSASPEQETQYF. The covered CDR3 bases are TGCAGTGCTAGTCCCGAACAAGAGACG.

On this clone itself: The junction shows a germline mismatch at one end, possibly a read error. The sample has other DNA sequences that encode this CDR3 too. The sequenced CDR3 bases are TGTGCCAGTAGAAGGACAGGGACCTCTGGAAACACA. It encodes CASRRTGTSGNT. The entire CDR3 reads CASRRTGTSGNTIYF. The rearrangement joins TRBV19 to TRBJ1-3, with 8 bases lining up with TRBD1. The read terminates 3 residues before the CDR3 end, so the remaining end is supplied by the germline J gene. The CDR3 extends over 15 amino acids. Germline CDR1 LNHDA, CDR2 SQIVND (reference sequence).

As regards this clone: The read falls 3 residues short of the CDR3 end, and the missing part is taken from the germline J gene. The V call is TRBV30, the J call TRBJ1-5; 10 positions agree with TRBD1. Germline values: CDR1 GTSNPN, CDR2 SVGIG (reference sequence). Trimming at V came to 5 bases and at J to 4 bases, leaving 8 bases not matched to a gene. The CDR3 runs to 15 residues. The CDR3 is CAWARQGAPNQPQHF. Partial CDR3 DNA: TGTGCCTGGGCCCGACAGGGGGCGCCGAATCAGCCC.